This TCR beta chain came from a study of blood T cell repertoires in COVID-19. This clone was seen once. There are 14 residues in the CDR3. Trimming left V 6 bases short and J 1 base short, with 12 bases between. CDR1 and CDR2 (germline): MNHEY, SVGAGI. Participants spanned ages about 18 to 89 years and resided in about 25 US areas. Profiled with immunoSEQ multiplex PCR; TCRdb holds only in-frame clones, not every one. The sample consists of over 150,000 clones, about 85% of them appearing once. The chain links TRBV6-5 to TRBJ1-1; TRBD1 is a possible D gene (5 bases). The sample comprised PBMCs or T cells enriched from blood (not recorded which). The receptor was isolated from a man in his forties who had recovered from COVID-19. The CDR3 sequence: CASSLETANTEAFF. The CDR3 coding sequence is TGTGCCAGCAGCTTAGAGACAGCGAACACTGAAGCTTTCTTT.